These 25 T cell receptor beta chains came from one sample sequenced in a study of tumor-infiltrating lymphocytes in primary liver carcinoma. Taking roughly 20-34 mg of unsorted bulk tissue, the authors co-extracted RNA and DNA. TCR beta cDNA was made from roughly 450 ng total RNA with a constant-region primer. Three nested multiplex PCR rounds, a slightly modified ARM-PCR method, built the TCR beta libraries. The first two PCR rounds used TRBV1-TRBV30 forward primers with a C-beta reverse primer, 10 cycles each. TCRdb re-called the multiplex PCR reads with MiXCR, one entry per CDR3 protein. The repertoire holds about 64,000 distinct CDR3 sequences, with around 64% as singletons. Sequencing was done on a sample of liver tumor tissue from sampling region 4. Subset of the sample: tumor region T4, right-lateral pole. The origin of the receptors is a man aged 40-55 years with primary liver carcinoma and hepatitis B virus infection.

Note on this clonotype: Its ends do not fully match the called genes, so a read error is possible. V gene TRBV11-2 combines with J gene TRBJ2-3; 11 bases match TRBD2. Per germline, CDR1 SGHAT and CDR2 FQNNGV. The CDR3 runs to 18 residues. Written as DNA, the CDR3 is TGTGCCAGCAGTTTAGCAGGGATTAGCGGGAGGGCCGAAGATACGCAGTATTTT. The encoded protein is CASSLAGISGRAEDTQYF. The full variable domain, with the rest looked up from reference TRBV11-2 and TRBJ2-3, is EAGVAQSPRYKIIEKRQSVAFWCNPISGHATLYWYQQILGQGPKLLIQFQNNGVVDDSQLPKDRFSAERLKGVDSTLKIQPAKLEDSAVYLCASSLAGISGRAEDTQYFGPGTRLTVL.

This clonotype was detected only a few times. The chain employs TRBV11-2 and TRBJ2-1, with 7 bases aligning to TRBD2. CDR1 SGHAT and CDR2 FQNNGV come from the germline V gene. The V gene end was trimmed by 0 bases and the J gene end by 4 bases; junction bases not matched to a gene: 15. There are 19 residues in the CDR3. CDR3 in amino acids: CASSLDGRLSGTPYNEQFF. The DNA for the CDR3 is TGTGCCAGCAGCTTAGATGGGCGATTAAGCGGGACCCCTTACAATGAGCAGTTCTTC.

This clonotype has only one observation. One junction end does not reproduce the germline sequence, and a read error may be involved. CDR3 coding DNA: TGCGCCAGCAGCTTTATGTTAGCGGGAGGGCCGACAGATATGCAGTATTTT. Encoded protein: CASSFMLAGGPTDMQYF. This rearrangement joins TRBV5-1 to TRBJ2-3; 11 nucleotides align to TRBD2. CDR1 and CDR2 from the germline V gene are SGHRS and YFSETQ. The CDR3 runs to 17 residues.

This clonotype was counted only a few times. A much larger clone sits a single nucleotide away, making a read error possible. The chain recombines TRBV28 with TRBJ1-2; D call uncertain. V lost 5 bases to trimming and J lost 4 bases, with 11 bases between them. The CDR3 totals 13 residues. Germline CDR1 MDHEN, CDR2 SYDVKM. The DNA for the CDR3 is TGTGCCAGCAGTCTGAGGGTAAGCTATGGCTACACCTTC. Translation: CASSLRVSYGYTF.

A remark on this clonotype: Sequence at one end of the junction differs from germline and may be a read error. J is TRBJ2-7 and V is TRBV11-2, with unresolved D. The CDR3 totals 14 residues. Germline-derived CDR1 and CDR2 are SGHAT and FQNNGV. The CDR3, as DNA: TGTGCAAGCAACTTAGATCTTAGTGGATGGGAGCAGTACTTC. As protein: CASNLDLSGWEQYF.

Notes on this clonotype: The junction and the germline gene differ at one end; a read error may be behind it. The J gene is TRBJ1-5, the V gene TRBV6-2 or TRBV6-3, with D maybe TRBD1 (5 bases). The CDR3 is 15 residues long. Germline CDR1 MNHEY, CDR2 SVGEGT. CDR3 DNA sequence: TGTGTCAGCAGTGAATCTACTCAGGGAGCTCAGCCCCAGCATTTT. Translation: CVSSESTQGAQPQHF.

The chain has TRBV14 and TRBJ2-6; a weak D match, TRBD1 (6 bases). The germline gives CDR1 SGHDN, CDR2 FVKESK. The V gene lost 0 bases and the J gene lost 2 bases, with 17 bases spanning the gap. This CDR3 is 19 amino acids long. This chain's CDR3 is CASSQERPGVPPGANVLTF. CDR3 bases: TGTGCCAGCAGCCAAGAACGGCCAGGGGTTCCTCCTGGGGCCAACGTCCTGACTTTC.

As regards this clonotype: A much larger clone differs from this one at a single base, so this may be a read error. This rearrangement joins TRBV5-8 to TRBJ2-1, with D perhaps matching TRBD2 (6 bases). This CDR3 has 15 residues. Germline lookup yields CDR1 SGHTS and CDR2 YDEGEE. CDR3 sequence reads: CASSPSVMGGYEPFF. CDR3 in DNA: TGTGCCAGCAGCCCCTCAGTAATGGGAGGCTATGAGCCGTTCTTC.

With respect to this clonotype: A much bigger clone sits one base away, suggesting this may be a read error. J is TRBJ2-7 and V is TRBV6-1; TRBD1 is a possible D gene (5 bases). CDR3 length: 13 amino acids. Germline assignment: CDR1 MNHNS and CDR2 SASEGT. The DNA of the CDR3 is TGTGTCAGCAGTGAAAGACAGACCTACGAGCAGTACTTC. As protein: CVSSERQTYEQYF.

The chain recombines TRBV9 with TRBJ2-3; perhaps TRBD1 as D (6 bases). The CDR3 is 16 residues long. Germline loops: CDR1 SGDLS, CDR2 YYNGEE. V shed 3 bases and J shed 2 bases, with 16 bases lying between them. CDR3 in DNA: TGTGCCAGCAGCGCTTATGGGACAAGAATCACAGATACGCAGTATTTT. It translates to CASSAYGTRITDTQYF. The variable domain in full, completed from reference TRBV9 and TRBJ2-3, reads DSGVTQTPKHLITATGQRVTLRCSPRSGDLSVYWYQQSLDQGLQFLIQYYNGEERAKGNILERFSAQQFPDLHSELNLSSLELGDSALYFCASSAYGTRITDTQYFGPGTRLTVL.

The chain combines TRBV11-2 with TRBJ2-7; a possible D gene is TRBD1 (6 bases). V gave up 3 bases and J gave up 8 bases, with 14 bases separating them. This CDR3 has 13 amino acids. CDR1 and CDR2 (germline): SGHAT, FQNNGV. The CDR3 DNA reads TGTGCCAGCAGCTTCGACAGGATATACAAGCAGTACTTC. Translating it yields CASSFDRIYKQYF.

To note about this clonotype: A read error may produce the germline difference seen at one junction end. The J gene is TRBJ2-1, the V gene TRBV6-6; TRBD2 matches at 10 bases. CDR1 and CDR2 (germline): MNHNY, SVGAGI (reference sequence). There are 16 residues in the CDR3. CDR3 loop: CANSYNPAGGVNEQFF. CDR3 DNA: TGTGCCAACAGTTACAACCCAGCGGGAGGGGTGAATGAGCAGTTCTTC.

This clonotype was detected once. The CDR3 carries no conserved terminal phenylalanine or tryptophan, so it likely arises from a read error. The DNA is omitted, as the CDR3 cannot be located on it reliably, and the CDR3 follows TCRdb's listing. The chain uses TRBV11-2 and TRBJ2-7; the table gives TRBD1 as D, unverified against the DNA. Germline CDR1 reads SGHAT; CDR2 reads FQNNGV. Inclusive of both ends, the CDR3 amounts to 15 amino acids. CDR3 loop: CASSLNPGQYYEQNL.

As for this clonotype: Compared with germline, one end of the junction differs, possibly owing to a read error. The chain uses TRBV11-2 and TRBJ1-1; D gene unclear. The germline gives CDR1 SGHAT, CDR2 FQNNGV. The CDR3 consists of 16 residues. The CDR3 region has the DNA TGTGCCAGCAACCGAGGTAGGGCAGGAGTCTTCACTGAAGTTTTCTTT. Protein: CASNRGRAGVFTEVFF.

V is TRBV11-1 and J is TRBJ2-1; the D gene could be TRBD1 or TRBD2 (5 bases each). There are 15 residues in the CDR3. Trimming took off 6 bases at V and 5 bases at J, with 17 bases between the two ends. CDR1 is SGHAT, CDR2 FQDESV, per germline (reference sequence). The CDR3 here is CASSLQGPLDNEQFF. The DNA of the CDR3 is TGTGCCAGCAGTCTCCAGGGACCGCTGGACAATGAGCAGTTCTTC.

By share, this clonotype counts as medium-sized. V and J are TRBV5-4 and TRBJ2-3; no clear D. CDR3 size: 13 residues. CDR1 is SGHNT, CDR2 YYREEE, per germline (reference sequence). Between the trimmed V and J ends, which lost 0 bases and 6 bases, there was a span of 8 bases. The CDR3, as DNA: TGTGCCAGCAGCTTGGAAAGTTTCGATACGCAGTATTTT. Translation gives CASSLESFDTQYF. Using reference TRBV5-4 and TRBJ2-3 for the parts outside the CDR3, the full variable domain is ETGVTQSPTHLIKTRGQQVTLRCSSQSGHNTVSWYQQALGQGPQFIFQYYREEENGRGNFPPRFSGLQFPNYSSELNVNALELDDSALYLCASSLESFDTQYFGPGTRLTVL.

For the CDR3, the DNA is TGCGCCAGCAGCTTGGGGATGCACGCAGATACGCAGTATTTT. Amino acid sequence: CASSLGMHADTQYF. This chain uses TRBV5-1 with TRBJ2-3; no clear D. Between the trimmed V and J ends, which lost 0 bases and 4 bases, there was a span of 9 bases. The CDR3 extends over 14 amino acids. Per germline, CDR1 SGHRS and CDR2 YFSETQ.

The J gene is TRBJ2-3, the V gene TRBV5-1; D is possibly TRBD2 (5 bases). The CDR3 covers 13 residues. Trimming shortened V by 4 bases and J by 11 bases, and 17 bases separated the two germline ends. The germline gives CDR1 SGHRS, CDR2 YFSETQ. CDR3 sequence (DNA): TGCGCCAGCAGCAAACTAGACGTTAATATGCAGTATTTT. Translating it yields CASSKLDVNMQYF.

The sample holds many counts of this clonotype. V is TRBV5-1 and J is TRBJ2-5; 7 bases align to TRBD2. Unmatched junction bases numbered 7, after V lost 0 bases and J lost 2 bases. From germline, CDR1 is SGHRS and CDR2 YFSETQ. The CDR3 spans 16 residues. The CDR3 spells CASSLEASGLQETQYF. The CDR3 region has the DNA TGCGCCAGCAGCTTGGAGGCTAGCGGTCTTCAAGAGACCCAGTACTTC.

This sequence joins TRBV29-1 and TRBJ2-7, with D possibly TRBD1 on 5 matching bases. The V and J ends lost 6 bases and 5 bases respectively, with 14 bases between them. The CDR3 sequence is 12 residues long. Germline CDR1 SQVTM, CDR2 ANQGSEA. The CDR3 sequence is CSVRRGRDEQYF. CDR3 bases: TGCAGCGTGAGAAGGGGCCGGGACGAGCAGTACTTC.

This sequence joins TRBV12-3 or TRBV12-4 and TRBJ2-5; TRBD1 matches 7 bases. The CDR3 extends over 14 amino acids. V lost 2 bases to trimming and J lost 4 bases; unmatched junction nucleotides: 4. The DNA for the CDR3 is TGTGCCAGCAGTTTATGGGCAGGGGGAGAGACCCAGTACTTC. Protein: CASSLWAGGETQYF.

As to this clonotype: The junction departs from the called germline gene at one end, perhaps through a read error. The chain has TRBV28 and TRBJ2-7, with 10 bases matching TRBD1. The germline V gene encodes CDR1 MDHEN and CDR2 SYDVKM. The CDR3 sequence is 15 residues long. The CDR3 sequence is CPSSILGTGDYEQYF. As DNA, the CDR3 is TGTCCCAGCAGCATATTAGGGACAGGGGATTACGAGCAGTACTTC.

Details on this clonotype: A much larger clonotype is one base distant, so this may be a read error. The CDR3 bases are TGTGCCTGTAGTATTGAGGGAGTGAACACTGAAGCTTTCTTT. Protein sequence: CACSIEGVNTEAFF. The chain recombines TRBV19 with TRBJ1-1; D not resolved. This CDR3 is 14 amino acids long. CDR1 is LNHDA and CDR2 is SQIVND in the germline V gene (reference sequence).

Details on this clonotype: The final CDR3 position lacks the conserved phenylalanine or tryptophan, pointing to a likely read error. This sequence joins TRBV12-3 or TRBV12-4 and TRBJ2-1; TRBD1 matches at 7 bases. Unmatched junction bases numbered 9, after V lost 6 bases and J lost 4 bases. The CDR3 is 15 amino acids. As DNA, the CDR3 is TGTGCCAGCAGGGGGTCGGGACAGCCATACAATGAGCAGTTCTAT. Encoded protein: CASRGSGQPYNEQFY.

With respect to this clonotype: Germline and junction disagree at one end, which may indicate a read error. The chain recombines TRBV6-1 with TRBJ2-1; TRBD2 matches at 10 bases. Germline V lookup: CDR1 MNHNS, CDR2 SASEGT. The length of the CDR3 is 16 residues. The CDR3 loop reads CASRAIRTSGYNEQFF. In nucleotides, the CDR3 is TGTGCCAGCAGAGCCATTCGGACTAGCGGTTACAATGAACAGTTCTTC.